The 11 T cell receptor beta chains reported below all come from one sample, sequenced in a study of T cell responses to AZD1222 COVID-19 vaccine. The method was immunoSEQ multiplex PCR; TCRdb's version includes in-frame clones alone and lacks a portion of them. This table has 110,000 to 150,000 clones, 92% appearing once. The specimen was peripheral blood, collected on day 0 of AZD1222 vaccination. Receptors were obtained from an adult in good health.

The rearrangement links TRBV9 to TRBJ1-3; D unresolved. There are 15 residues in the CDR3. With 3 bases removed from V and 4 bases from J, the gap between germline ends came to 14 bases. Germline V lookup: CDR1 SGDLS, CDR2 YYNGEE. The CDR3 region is CASSASGGRGNTIYF. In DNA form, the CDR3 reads TGTGCCAGCAGCGCCTCTGGAGGACGGGGAAACACCATATATTTT.

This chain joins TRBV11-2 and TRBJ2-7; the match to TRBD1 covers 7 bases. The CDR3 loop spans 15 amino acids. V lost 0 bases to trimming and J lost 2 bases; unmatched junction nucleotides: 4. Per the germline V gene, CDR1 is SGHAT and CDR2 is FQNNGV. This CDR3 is CASSLDTGVPYEQYF. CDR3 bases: TGTGCCAGCAGCTTAGACACAGGGGTTCCCTACGAGCAGTACTTC.

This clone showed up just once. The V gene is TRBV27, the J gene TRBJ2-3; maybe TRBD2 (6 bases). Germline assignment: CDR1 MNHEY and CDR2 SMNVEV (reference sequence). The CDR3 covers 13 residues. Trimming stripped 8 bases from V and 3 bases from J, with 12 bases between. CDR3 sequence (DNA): TGTGCCAGCCGGCTAGCGAGTACAGATACGCAGTATTTT. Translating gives CASRLASTDTQYF.

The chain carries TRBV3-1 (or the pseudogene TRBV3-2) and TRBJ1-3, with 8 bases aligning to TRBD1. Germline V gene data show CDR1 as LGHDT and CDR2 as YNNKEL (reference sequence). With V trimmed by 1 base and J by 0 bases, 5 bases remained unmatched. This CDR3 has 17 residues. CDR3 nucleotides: TGTGCCAGCAGCCAAGCCCGGACAGGGATCTCTGGAAACACCATATATTTT. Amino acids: CASSQARTGISGNTIYF.

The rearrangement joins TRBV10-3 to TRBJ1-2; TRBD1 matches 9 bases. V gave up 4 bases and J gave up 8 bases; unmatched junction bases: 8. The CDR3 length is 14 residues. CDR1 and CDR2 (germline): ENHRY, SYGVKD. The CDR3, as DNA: TGTGCCATCAGTGGTAAGGGACAGGGATACGGCTACACCTTC. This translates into CAISGKGQGYGYTF.

The CDR3 here is CASSPRKGFYEQYF. The CDR3 coding sequence is TGTGCCAGCTCACCAAGGAAAGGGTTTTACGAGCAGTACTTC. V usage is TRBV18 and J usage is TRBJ2-7; D remains unclear. The CDR3 totals 14 residues. CDR1 KGHSH and CDR2 LQKENI come from the germline V gene. The germline V and J ends were trimmed by 2 bases and 4 bases, with 12 bases remaining between them.

Here the CDR3 reads CAIRGQGQTGELFF. CDR3 sequence (DNA): TGTGCCATCAGGGGACAGGGCCAAACCGGGGAGCTGTTTTTT. The chain employs TRBV10-3 and TRBJ2-2, with 9 nucleotides matching TRBD1. The germline V gene has CDR1 ENHRY and CDR2 SYGVKD. This CDR3 contains 14 residues. The ends lost 6 bases at V and 5 bases at J; junction bases unmatched: 4.

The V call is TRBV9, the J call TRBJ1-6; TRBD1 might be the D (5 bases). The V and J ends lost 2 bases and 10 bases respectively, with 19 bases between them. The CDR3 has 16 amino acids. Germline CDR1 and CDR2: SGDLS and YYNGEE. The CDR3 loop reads CASSVDFAGLDSPLHF. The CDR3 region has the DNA TGTGCCAGCAGCGTTGATTTCGCAGGGCTCGACTCACCCCTCCACTTT.

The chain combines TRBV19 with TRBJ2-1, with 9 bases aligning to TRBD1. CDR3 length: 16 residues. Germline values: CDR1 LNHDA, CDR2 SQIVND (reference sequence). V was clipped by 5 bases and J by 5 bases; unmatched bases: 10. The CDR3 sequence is CASSPPGTGPNNEQFF. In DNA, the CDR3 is TGTGCCAGTAGTCCCCCCGGGACAGGGCCTAACAATGAGCAGTTCTTC.

The CDR3 reads CASSQDHDTEAFF. The CDR3 nucleotides are TGTGCCAGCAGTCAGGACCATGATACTGAAGCTTTCTTT. V and J are TRBV2 and TRBJ1-1, with D unresolved. Germline loops: CDR1 SNHLY, CDR2 FYNNEI. The V end lost 5 bases, the J end lost 5 bases, and 12 bases lay between the germline ends. The CDR3 runs 13 residues.

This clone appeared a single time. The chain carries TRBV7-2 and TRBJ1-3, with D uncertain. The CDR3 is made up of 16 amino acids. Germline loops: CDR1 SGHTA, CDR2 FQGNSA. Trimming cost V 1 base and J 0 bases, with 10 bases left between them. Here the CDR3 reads CASSLDTGYSGNTIYF. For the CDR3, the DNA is TGTGCCAGCAGCTTAGACACGGGCTACTCTGGAAACACCATATATTTT. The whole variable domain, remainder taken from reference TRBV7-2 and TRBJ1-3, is GAGVSQSPSNKVTEKGKDVELRCDPISGHTALYWYRQSLGQGLEFLIYFQGNSAPDKSGLPSDRFSAERTGGSVSTLTIQRTQQEDSAVYLCASSLDTGYSGNTIYFGEGSWLTVV.